Below are 19 T cell receptor beta chains sequenced from a single sample in a study of CD8+ T cells in alopecia areata. Treatment specified: oral pan-JAK inhibitor, 5-10 mg twice daily. The sequencing template was cDNA reverse transcribed from extracted RNA. Clones were read by immunoSEQ multiplex PCR, and TCRdb kept only the in-frame ones, dropping some. Of some 190,000 clones listed, about three fifths are singletons. The material sequenced was CD4+ T cells sorted from blood, taken at week 4, from a patient treated with tofacitinib. The receptors originated from a human donor with alopecia areata.

The CDR3 DNA sequence: TGTGCCAGCAGCTCTTGGGCGGGACGCCAGACCTATGGCTACACCTTC. The encoded protein is CASSSWAGRQTYGYTF. This rearrangement joins TRBV7-2 to TRBJ1-2, with TRBD1 as a possible D gene (5 bases). CDR3 length: 16 amino acids. Germline V gene data show CDR1 as SGHTA and CDR2 as FQGNSA. With 4 bases removed from V and 4 bases from J, the gap between germline ends came to 19 bases.

In its sample, this clone was seen once. The identical CDR3 is also encoded by other nucleotide sequences in the sample. This chain connects TRBV20-1 to TRBJ1-1, with a possible D match to TRBD1 (5 bases). Trimming shortened V by 5 bases and J by 2 bases, and 6 bases separated the two germline ends. Germline assignment: CDR1 DFQATT and CDR2 SNEGSKA (reference sequence). CDR3 size: 11 residues. Here the CDR3 DNA reads TGCAGTGCTGGGGGTAACACTGAAGCTTTCTTT. Protein sequence: CSAGGNTEAFF.

The V gene is TRBV30, the J gene TRBJ2-5; D is possibly TRBD2 (5 bases). The V end was cut by 0 bases, the J end by 4 bases, with 9 bases between. The length of the CDR3 is 13 residues. CDR1 and CDR2 from the germline V gene are GTSNPN and SVGIG (reference sequence). CDR3 nucleotide sequence: TGTGCCTGGAGTGTACAGAGCGGAGAGACCCAGTACTTC. This sequence encodes CAWSVQSGETQYF.

This clone was counted once. The chain joins TRBV25-1 to TRBJ1-6; D possibly corresponds to TRBD1 (5 bases). The V end was cut by 4 bases, the J end by 7 bases, with 8 bases between. Germline V gene data show CDR1 as MGHDK and CDR2 as SYGVNS. CDR3 size: 13 residues. This chain's CDR3 is CASSGPGNSPLHF. The CDR3 DNA reads as TGTGCCAGCAGTGGACCAGGGAATTCACCCCTCCACTTT.

V and J are TRBV5-4 and TRBJ1-2; D is undetermined. The CDR3 runs 12 residues. The germline CDR1 and CDR2 sequences are SGHNT and YYREEE (reference sequence). V lost 4 bases, J lost 8 bases, and 12 bases lay in between. CDR3 loop: CASSQSLGGYTF. CDR3 coding DNA: TGTGCCAGCAGCCAGTCCTTGGGAGGCTACACCTTC.

The chain employs TRBV11-2 and TRBJ2-2; D is possibly TRBD2 (5 bases). The ends were cut back, 4 bases at V and 6 bases at J, with 12 bases in the middle. Germline V lookup: CDR1 SGHAT, CDR2 FQNNGV. This CDR3 comprises 14 residues. DNA for the CDR3: TGTGCCAGCAGCTCGGTCGGGGTAGCCGGGGAGCTGTTTTTT. Translated: CASSSVGVAGELFF. Full variable domain (outside the CDR3, taken from reference TRBV11-2 and TRBJ2-2): EAGVAQSPRYKIIEKRQSVAFWCNPISGHATLYWYQQILGQGPKLLIQFQNNGVVDDSQLPKDRFSAERLKGVDSTLKIQPAKLEDSAVYLCASSSVGVAGELFFGEGSRLTVL.

V and J are TRBV29-1 and TRBJ2-1; 12 nucleotides line up with TRBD2. Germline values: CDR1 SQVTM, CDR2 ANQGSEA. With V trimmed by 1 base and J by 4 bases, 5 bases remained unmatched. The CDR3 is 16 amino acids. DNA of the CDR3: TGCAGCGTTGAAGGTGCGACTAGCGGGAGTTACAATGAGCAGTTCTTC. Encoded protein: CSVEGATSGSYNEQFF.

This clone is a singleton in its sample. The chain has TRBV30 and TRBJ1-1, with D unclear. V shed 2 bases and J shed 0 bases, with 28 bases lying between them. The germline V gene encodes CDR1 GTSNPN and CDR2 SVGIG (reference sequence). The CDR3 extends over 20 amino acids. The CDR3 sequence: CAWSYGPYREDQFMNTEAFF. CDR3 sequence (DNA): TGTGCCTGGAGTTACGGACCTTATAGGGAGGATCAGTTCATGAACACTGAAGCTTTCTTT. Variable domain in full (rest from reference TRBV30 and TRBJ1-1): SQTIHQWPATLVQPVGSPLSLECTVEGTSNPNLYWYRQAAGRGLQLLFYSVGIGQISSEVPQNLSASRPQDRQFILSSKKLLLSDSGFYLCAWSYGPYREDQFMNTEAFFGQGTRLTVV.

The V gene is TRBV29-1, the J gene TRBJ2-2, with 8 bases fitting TRBD1. V shed 8 bases and J 7 bases; nucleotides not matched to a gene: 12. The germline V gene encodes CDR1 SQVTM and CDR2 ANQGSEA. The CDR3 runs to 14 residues. This CDR3 is CSTSRGPSGGELFF. DNA of the CDR3: TGCAGCACCAGCAGGGGGCCGTCGGGCGGGGAGCTGTTTTTT.

The chain combines TRBV30 with TRBJ1-1; 7 bases fit TRBD1. The germline gives CDR1 GTSNPN, CDR2 SVGIG (reference sequence). With 1 base clipped from V and 7 bases from J, the junction kept 3 bases outside the gene matches. This CDR3 has 12 residues. The DNA for the CDR3 is TGTGCCTGGAGTGCGACAGGGATTGAAGCTTTCTTT. It codes for CAWSATGIEAFF.

CDR3 DNA: TGCAGCGTTTCTCTAGCGGGAGTAGGAGAGACCCAGTACTTC. It translates to CSVSLAGVGETQYF. The chain couples TRBV29-1 to TRBJ2-5; 10 nucleotides line up with TRBD2. From germline, CDR1 is SQVTM and CDR2 ANQGSEA. The CDR3 covers 14 residues. V gave up 5 bases and J gave up 4 bases; unmatched junction bases: 7. Filled out from reference TRBV29-1 and TRBJ2-5, the complete variable domain reads SAVISQKPSRDICQRGTSLTIQCQVDSQVTMMFWYRQQPGQSLTLIATANQGSEATYESGFVIDKFPISRPNLTFSTLTVSNMSPEDSSIYLCSVSLAGVGETQYFGPGTRLLVL.

V and J are TRBV6-5 and TRBJ2-3; D perhaps matches TRBD2 (5 bases). Germline values: CDR1 MNHEY, CDR2 SVGAGI. Between the trimmed V and J ends, which lost 7 bases and 11 bases, there was a span of 22 bases. The CDR3 totals 14 residues. The CDR3 sequence: CASKTGNSSPGQYF. The CDR3 DNA follows: TGTGCCAGCAAGACGGGAAACAGTTCCCCCGGGCAGTATTTT.

V is TRBV29-1 and J is TRBJ2-2, with 14 bases fitting TRBD2. V dropped 8 bases and J dropped 4; count of bases not matched to a gene: 12. This CDR3 region has 17 residues. CDR1 SQVTM and CDR2 ANQGSEA come from the germline V gene. The CDR3 DNA reads TGCAGCTTCAACACCGGGACTAGCGGGAGTGGCACCGGGGAGCTGTTTTTT. The encoded protein is CSFNTGTSGSGTGELFF.

This clone showed up just a few times. The genes are TRBV5-1 and TRBJ2-7; D gene ambiguous. Germline V gives CDR1 SGHRS, CDR2 YFSETQ. CDR3 length equals 12 residues. The germline V and J ends were trimmed by 3 bases and 0 bases, with 4 bases remaining between them. The CDR3 reads CASSSSSYEQYF. DNA for the CDR3: TGCGCCAGCAGCTCGAGCTCCTACGAGCAGTACTTC. The full variable domain, its missing parts supplied by reference TRBV5-1 and TRBJ2-7, is KAGVTQTPRYLIKTRGQQVTLSCSPISGHRSVSWYQQTPGQGLQFLFEYFSETQRNKGNFPGRFSGRQFSNSRSEMNVSTLELGDSALYLCASSSSSYEQYFGPGTRLTVT.

The chain joins TRBV7-9 to TRBJ2-5; 9 nucleotides line up with TRBD2. After removal of 3 bases from V and 4 bases from J, the junction contained 0 bases not matched to a gene. Per germline, CDR1 SEHNR and CDR2 FQNEAQ (reference sequence). CDR3 size: 13 residues. In DNA form, the CDR3 reads TGTGCCAGCAGCTTTAGCGGGAGAGAGACCCAGTACTTC. It yields the protein CASSFSGRETQYF.

The genes are TRBV29-1 and TRBJ2-7, with 13 bases lining up with TRBD2. Per germline, CDR1 SQVTM and CDR2 ANQGSEA. Trimming removed 6 bases from V and 1 base from J; junction bases left unmatched: 9. The CDR3 consists of 16 residues. CDR3 loop: CSVLGLAGSKSYEQYF. CDR3 DNA: TGCAGCGTCCTGGGACTAGCGGGGTCTAAATCCTACGAGCAGTACTTC.

The J gene is TRBJ2-1, the V gene TRBV11-2; D might be TRBD2 (5 bases). Germline CDR1 is SGHAT and CDR2 is FQNNGV. This CDR3 is built from 14 residues. The V end was cut by 2 bases, the J end by 9 bases, with 14 bases between. The CDR3 bases are TGTGCCAGCAGCTTAAATTCCGGGATAACTGAGCAGTTCTTC. It translates to CASSLNSGITEQFF.

Details on this clone: A read error may account for a junction end that differs from germline. This chain's CDR3 is CASGSTETQYF. The CDR3 bases are TGCGCTAGCGGGAGTACTGAGACCCAGTACTTC. The gene calls are TRBV7-2 and TRBJ2-5; 10 positions agree with TRBD2. Germline V lookup: CDR1 SGHTA, CDR2 FQGNSA. This CDR3 region has 11 residues.

The chain has TRBV30 and TRBJ1-1; no definite D call. In germline, CDR1 is GTSNPN, CDR2 SVGIG (reference sequence). Trimming removed 3 bases from V and 0 bases from J, with 8 bases in between. CDR3 length: 13 residues. CDR3 region: CAWSPFMNTEAFF. CDR3 coding DNA: TGTGCCTGGAGCCCATTTATGAACACTGAAGCTTTCTTT.